Listed below are T cell receptor beta chains from one sample, sequenced in a study of cytomegalovirus exposure and HLA in healthy donors. The assay was immunoSEQ multiplex PCR, and TCRdb's table has in-frame clones only and misses some. The table lists some 130,000 clones, approximately 80% of them singletons. Sample: PBMCs. Source of these receptors: a male donor in good health and CMV-seropositive. Each CDR3 is given with its conserved first and last residue. The D gene is left open where the match is weak. Clone size, where shown, is once, few, many, or a class for clones that have expanded.

>TRBV13|TRBJ1-2|once|TRBD1
TGTGCCAGCAGCCGGACAGGTGACTATGGCTACACCTTC
CASSRTGDYGYTF
>TRBV23-1|TRBJ2-2|NA|NA
TGCGCCAGCAGGGTGACAGGAAACTGCACCGGGGAGCTGTTTTTT
CASRVTGNCTGELFF
>TRBV2|TRBJ1-2|NA|NA
TGTGCCAGCAGTGAACCGGGCTACACCTTC
CASSEPGYTF
>TRBV29-1|TRBJ1-1|few|NA
TGCAGCGTTGAGGGCACGGCCAGGGACACTGAAGCTTTCTTT
CSVEGTARDTEAFF
>TRBV15|TRBJ2-7|NA|NA
TGTGCCACCAGCAGGATTAGTACAGGGCACGGGTACGAGCAGTACTTC
CATSRISTGHGYEQYF
>TRBV29-1|TRBJ1-2|NA|TRBD1
TGCAGCGTGAACTCCGGGACAGGGGCTCATGGCTACACCTTC
CSVNSGTGAHGYTF
>TRBV7-8|TRBJ1-1|NA|TRBD1
TGTGCCAGCAGCGCTGGGACAGGGACCCTCACTGAAGCTTTCTTT
CASSAGTGTLTEAFF
>TRBV5-1|TRBJ1-3|NA|TRBD1
TGCGCCAGCAGACACACAGGGGTCTCTGGAAACACCATATATTTT
CASRHTGVSGNTIYF
>TRBV19|TRBJ2-1|NA|NA
TGTGCCAGTAGTAGATCCCCGGAGTTTATGATGTTCTTC
CASSRSPEFMMFF
>TRBV23-1|TRBJ2-6|NA|TRBD1
TGCGCCAGCAGCGCTAGGGACAGGGGGCTTGTTGGGGCCAACGGCCTGACTTTC
CASSARDRGLVGANGLTF
>TRBV27|TRBJ1-6|NA|NA
TGTGCCAGCAGTTCCGGAGTTAATAATTCACCCCTCCACTTT
CASSSGVNNSPLHF
>TRBV9|TRBJ1-2|once|NA
TGTGCCAGCAGCGTCCCCGACAGAAACTATGGCTACACCTTC
CASSVPDRNYGYTF
>TRBV18|TRBJ2-1|once|TRBD2
TGTGCCAGCTCACCACCGAACCGGGGGGGCAGGAATGAGCAGTTCTTC
CASSPPNRGGRNEQFF
>TRBV30|TRBJ2-7|NA|NA
TGTGCCTGGAGCCAAGGGGTGGGGATCTACGAGCAGTACTTC
CAWSQGVGIYEQYF
>TRBV10-3|TRBJ2-2|NA|TRBD1
TGTGCCACCAGCCCGGACAGGGACACCGGGGAGCTGTTTTTT
CATSPDRDTGELFF
>TRBV2|TRBJ2-3|NA|TRBD2
TGTGCCAGCAGTGCGATAGCGGGGACCGTCACAGATACGCAGTATTTT
CASSAIAGTVTDTQYF
>TRBV12-5|TRBJ1-3|NA|TRBD1
TGTGCTAGTGGACCTGCAGGGGGTGGAAACACCATATATTTT
CASGPAGGGNTIYF
>TRBV7-3|TRBJ2-1|NA|TRBD2
TGTGCCAGCAGCTTAGGGCGCGGGAGGAGCAATGAGCAGTTCTTC
CASSLGRGRSNEQFF
>TRBV11-3|TRBJ2-1|NA|TRBD2
TGTGCCAGCAGCCCCTCTCTAGCGGGAGATGAGCAGTTCTTC
CASSPSLAGDEQFF
>TRBV6-1|TRBJ1-4|NA|TRBD1
TGTGCCAGCATCCTACAGGGGGCTAGAGAAAAACTGTTTTTT
CASILQGAREKLFF
>TRBV5-1|TRBJ1-1|once|NA
TGCGCCAGCAGCTTGCAGGGGATGGTGAACACTGAAGCTTTCTTT
CASSLQGMVNTEAFF
>TRBV5-4|TRBJ2-7|NA|NA
TGTGCCAGCAGCTCGCTGGCCCAGGGTTCCTACGAGCAGTACTTC
CASSSLAQGSYEQYF
>TRBV4-1|TRBJ2-1|NA|NA
TGCGCCAGCAGCCGGGGGGCCTACAATGAGCAGTTCTTC
CASSRGAYNEQFF
>TRBV5-1|TRBJ1-1|NA|NA
TGCGCCAGCAGCCTCCTCAGGTCCGGAGGGACTGAAGCTTTCTTT
CASSLLRSGGTEAFF